Presented here are 7 T cell receptor beta chains from one specimen sequenced in a study of graft-versus-host responses after intestinal transplantation. Graft tissue processing released intraepithelial and lamina propria lymphocytes. The data were produced by immunoSEQ multiplex PCR, yet TCRdb's version contains in-frame clones alone and is incomplete. This sample has about 37,000 clones, with about 90% found just once. Sequencing used ileum tissue, obtained approximately 200 days after intestinal transplant. Source of these receptors: a human patient who received an intestinal transplant, so some T cells may come from the graft donor.

The chain employs TRBV28 and TRBJ2-7, with D hard to call. The CDR3 contains 14 residues. Per germline, CDR1 MDHEN and CDR2 SYDVKM. V was clipped by 6 bases and J by 1 base, with 13 bases between them. The DNA of the CDR3 is TGTGCCAGCAGCTCATTGGGGTTTTCCTACGAGCAGTACTTC. Protein sequence: CASSSLGFSYEQYF.

The chain recombines TRBV4-1 with TRBJ2-7, with TRBD1 matching 8 bases. The germline V gene has CDR1 MGHRA and CDR2 YSYEKL. This CDR3 spans 14 amino acids. With V trimmed by 4 bases and J by 2 bases, 4 bases remained unmatched. The CDR3 coding sequence is TGCGCCAGCAGCCCTGGACAGGGAGCCTACGAGCAGTACTTC. Translated: CASSPGQGAYEQYF.

This clone showed up just once. The chain links TRBV5-4 to TRBJ2-7; D might be TRBD1 (6 bases). Germline V gives CDR1 SGHNT, CDR2 YYREEE (reference sequence). This CDR3 is built from 15 residues. V lost 2 bases and J lost 0, with 12 bases in between. The CDR3 DNA follows: TGTGCCAGCAGCTTAAGACAGGCCGGCTCCTACGAGCAGTACTTC. Protein: CASSLRQAGSYEQYF.

This chain uses TRBV5-1 with TRBJ1-2, with D unclear. Per germline, CDR1 SGHRS and CDR2 YFSETQ. The CDR3 is made up of 17 amino acids. V gave up 0 bases and J gave up 8 bases, with 23 bases separating them. The CDR3 here is CASSLVPGNANYGGYTF. The CDR3 DNA is TGCGCCAGCAGCTTGGTTCCCGGTAATGCTAACTATGGCGGCTACACCTTC.

This clone was seen more than once but under ten times. The chain uses TRBV29-1 and TRBJ1-1; no clear D. Germline V lookup: CDR1 SQVTM, CDR2 ANQGSEA. Trimming stripped 4 bases from V and 2 bases from J, with 11 bases between. The CDR3 length is 13 residues. DNA for the CDR3: TGCAGCGTTGTAGAACAGTTTAACACTGAAGCTTTCTTT. Protein sequence: CSVVEQFNTEAFF.

The chain joins TRBV4-1 to TRBJ1-1, with 11 bases identical to TRBD1. V gave up 4 bases and J gave up 1 base; unmatched junction bases: 5. CDR1 is MGHRA and CDR2 is YSYEKL in the germline V gene. This CDR3 spans 16 amino acids. The CDR3: CASSPGQGGRNTEAFF. The CDR3 region has the DNA TGCGCCAGCAGCCCGGGACAGGGGGGGAGGAACACTGAAGCTTTCTTT.

The chain uses TRBV5-4 and TRBJ1-4; weak D call: TRBD1 (5 bases). Germline CDR1 is SGHNT and CDR2 is YYREEE (reference sequence). V lost 1 base, J lost 13 bases, and 23 bases lay in between. There are 16 residues in the CDR3. The CDR3 here is CASSLSGGQNRRGLFF. The CDR3 region has the DNA TGTGCCAGCAGCTTGTCGGGAGGTCAAAACCGAAGGGGACTGTTTTTT.